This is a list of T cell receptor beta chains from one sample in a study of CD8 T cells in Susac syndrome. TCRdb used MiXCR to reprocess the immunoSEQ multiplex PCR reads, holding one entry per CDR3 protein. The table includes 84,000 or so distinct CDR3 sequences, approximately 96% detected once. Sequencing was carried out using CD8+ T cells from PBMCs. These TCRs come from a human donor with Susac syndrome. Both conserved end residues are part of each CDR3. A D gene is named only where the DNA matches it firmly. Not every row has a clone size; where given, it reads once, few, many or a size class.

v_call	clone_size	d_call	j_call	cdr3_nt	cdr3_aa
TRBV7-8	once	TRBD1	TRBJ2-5	TGTGCCAGCAGCATAGGACAGGGATCGACCCAGTACTTC	CASSIGQGSTQYF
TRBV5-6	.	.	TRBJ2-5	TGTGCCAGCACCCTCAGGGGAGCAAACCGGGAGACCCAGTACTTC	CASTLRGANRETQYF
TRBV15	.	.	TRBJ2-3	TGTGCCACCAGCAGAGATTCCACAGATACGCAGTATTTT	CATSRDSTDTQYF
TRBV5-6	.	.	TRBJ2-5	TGTGCCAGCAGCTTAGGCAGGGCCGTCCAAGAGACCCAGTACTTC	CASSLGRAVQETQYF
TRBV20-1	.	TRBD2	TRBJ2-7	TGCAGTGCCGGGAGGACTAGCGGGATTTACGAGCAGTACTTC	CSAGRTSGIYEQYF
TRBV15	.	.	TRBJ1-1	TGTGCCACCAGCAGTCTTTCAGGGAGACTGAACACTGAAGCTTTCTTT	CATSSLSGRLNTEAFF
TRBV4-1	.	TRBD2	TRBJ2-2	TGCGCCAGCAGCTTCGGGACTAGTTCGGGCGGGGAGCTGTTTTTT	CASSFGTSSGGELFF
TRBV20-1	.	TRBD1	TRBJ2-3	TGCAGTGCTAGAGACAGGGGGTCAGATACGCAGTATTTT	CSARDRGSDTQYF
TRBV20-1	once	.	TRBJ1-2	TGCAGTGCTAGGGATGGTAGCGGCTACACCTTC	CSARDGSGYTF
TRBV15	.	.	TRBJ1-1	TGTGCCACCGAAAAGGGGATGAACACTGAAGCTTTCTTT	CATEKGMNTEAFF
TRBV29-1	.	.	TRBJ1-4	TGCAGCGTTGAAGAGGGGTCGGAAAAACTGTTTTTT	CSVEEGSEKLFF
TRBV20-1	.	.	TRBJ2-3	TGCAGTGCTAGACAGGGCCCTAGCACAGATACGCAGTATTTT	CSARQGPSTDTQYF
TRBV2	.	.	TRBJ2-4	TGTGCCAGCGTTGGAGACAGAAACATTCAGTACTTC	CASVGDRNIQYF
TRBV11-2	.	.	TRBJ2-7	TGTGCCAGCAGCTTAGCCTCCTACGAGCAGTACTTC	CASSLASYEQYF
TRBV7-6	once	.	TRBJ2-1	TGTGCCAGCAGCTTAGCCCCTCTCCGTGACAATGAGCAGTTCTTC	CASSLAPLRDNEQFF
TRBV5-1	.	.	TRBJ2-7	TGCGCCAGTATGCCGGGACAAGGCTCCTACGAGCAGTACTTC	CASMPGQGSYEQYF
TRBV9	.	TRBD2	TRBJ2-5	TGTGCCAGCAGCGCTGGGACTAGCGGTCAAGAGACCCAGTACTTC	CASSAGTSGQETQYF
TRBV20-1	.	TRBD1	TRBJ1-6	TGCAGTGCCAGCGGGTTTTCCGGACAGGGGGCTCGTTCACCCCTCCACTTT	CSASGFSGQGARSPLHF
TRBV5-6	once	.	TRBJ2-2	TGTGCCAGCAGCTTGGACATTCTAAACACCGGGGAGCTGTTTTTT	CASSLDILNTGELFF
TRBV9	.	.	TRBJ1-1	TGTGCCAGCAGCGTAGAGACAGGGAACACTGAAGCTTTCTTT	CASSVETGNTEAFF
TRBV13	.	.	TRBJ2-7	TGTGCCAGCAGCTTAGAGGCTAGCTCCTACGAGCAGTACTTC	CASSLEASSYEQYF
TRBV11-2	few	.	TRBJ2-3	TGTGCCAGCAGCCCAGTTGGGGGGCCAGATACGCAGTATTTT	CASSPVGGPDTQYF
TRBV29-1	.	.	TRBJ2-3	TGCAGCGTGGAGGGGGGGCGGGGGAGCACAGATACGCAGTATTTT	CSVEGGRGSTDTQYF
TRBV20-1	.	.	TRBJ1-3	TGCAGTGTAGTATCTGGAAACACCATATATTTT	CSVVSGNTIYF
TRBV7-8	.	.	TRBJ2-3	TGTGCCAGCAGCACTCGGGACTCAAGTCAGTCAGATACGCAGTATTTT	CASSTRDSSQSDTQYF
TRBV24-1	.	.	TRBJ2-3	TGTGCCACCAGTGATACATATAGCACAGATACGCAGTATTTT	CATSDTYSTDTQYF
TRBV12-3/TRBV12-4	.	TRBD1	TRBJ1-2	TGTGCCAGCAGTCGTACCGGGACAGGGGTCAGCTATGGCTACACCTTC	CASSRTGTGVSYGYTF
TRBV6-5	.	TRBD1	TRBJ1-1	TGTGCCACTTCAACAGGGGTCTACACTGAAGCTTTCTTT	CATSTGVYTEAFF
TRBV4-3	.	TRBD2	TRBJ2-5	TGCGCCAGCAGCCAAATCCAGGGTAGCGGGGGAAAAGAGACCCAGTACTTC	CASSQIQGSGGKETQYF
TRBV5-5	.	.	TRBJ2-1	TGTGCCAGCAGCTTGGTGGATAGCTCCTACAATGAGCAGTTCTTC	CASSLVDSSYNEQFF
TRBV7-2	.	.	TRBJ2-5	TGTGCCAGCAGCTTATTACAACAGCAAGAGACCCAGTACTTC	CASSLLQQQETQYF
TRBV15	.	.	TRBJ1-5	TGTGCCACCCATGAGACGGAGCAGCCCCAGCATTTT	CATHETEQPQHF
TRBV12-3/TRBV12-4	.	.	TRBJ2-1	TGTGCCAGCAGCTCCAGCCCCTCCTACAATGAGCAGTTCTTC	CASSSSPSYNEQFF
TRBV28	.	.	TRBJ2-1	TGTGCCAGCAGTCCTCATCGCCTCTCCTACAATGAGCAGTTCTTC	CASSPHRLSYNEQFF
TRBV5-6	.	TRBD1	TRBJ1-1	TGTGCCAGCAGCAATACAGGGGGTCTCTCTTTCTTT	CASSNTGGLSFF
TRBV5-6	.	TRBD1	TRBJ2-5	TGTGCCAGCAGCTTCGGGACAGATTTATCTCAAGAGACCCAGTACTTC	CASSFGTDLSQETQYF
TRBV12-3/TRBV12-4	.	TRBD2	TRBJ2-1	TGTGCCAGCAGTTTCGGGGGGGATGAGCAGTTCTTC	CASSFGGDEQFF
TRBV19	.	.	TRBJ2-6	TGTGCCAGCACCTTTCGGGGAACTGGGGCCAACGTCCTGACTTTC	CASTFRGTGANVLTF
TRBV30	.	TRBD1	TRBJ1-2	TGTGCCTGGTGGGGACAGGGGTATGGCTACACCTTC	CAWWGQGYGYTF
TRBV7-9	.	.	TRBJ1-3	TGTGCCAGCAGCTCCACAGGGAATTCTGGAAACACCATATATTTT	CASSSTGNSGNTIYF
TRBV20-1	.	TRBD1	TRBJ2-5	TGCAGTGCGGGGGACAGGCGAGAGACCCAGTACTTC	CSAGDRRETQYF
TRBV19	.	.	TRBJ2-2	TGTGCCAGTAGTCTCACAGGGAACACCGGGGAGCTGTTTTTT	CASSLTGNTGELFF
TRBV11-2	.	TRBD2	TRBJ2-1	TGTGCCAGCAATCTAGCGGGAGTTGGGTACAATGAGCAGTTCTTC	CASNLAGVGYNEQFF
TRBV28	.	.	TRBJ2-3	TGTGCCAGCAGTTCTGTTACTAGGACGGGTAGCACAGATACGCAGTATTTT	CASSSVTRTGSTDTQYF
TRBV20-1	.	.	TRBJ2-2	TGCAGTGCTGGGGACGGAAACACCGGGGAGCTGTTTTTT	CSAGDGNTGELFF
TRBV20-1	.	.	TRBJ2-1	TGCAGTGCTAGAGTCCGGCGCGTCTACGACAATGAGCAGTTCTTC	CSARVRRVYDNEQFF
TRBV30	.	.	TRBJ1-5	TGTGCCTGGAGTGTTGGGGCCAGCAATCAGCCCCAGCATTTT	CAWSVGASNQPQHF
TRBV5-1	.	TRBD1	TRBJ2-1	TGCGCCAGCAGCGGGACAGGGGGTACTGACAATGAGCAGTTCTTC	CASSGTGGTDNEQFF
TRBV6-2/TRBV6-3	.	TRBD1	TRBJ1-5	TGTGCCAGCAGTCGGGACAGGGCAAATCAGCCCCAGCATTTT	CASSRDRANQPQHF
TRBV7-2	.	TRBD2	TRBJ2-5	TGTGCCATGGGCGATGGAGCGGGGAACCAAGAGACCCAGTACTTC	CAMGDGAGNQETQYF
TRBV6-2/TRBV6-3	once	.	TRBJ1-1	TGTGCCAGCAGTTATGGTTGGGGACTCGTGAACACTGAAGCTTTCTTT	CASSYGWGLVNTEAFF
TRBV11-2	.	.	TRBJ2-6	TGTGCCAGCAGCCTGGGGCCCTCTGGGGCCAACGTCCTGACTTTC	CASSLGPSGANVLTF
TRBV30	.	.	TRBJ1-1	TGTGCCTGGAGTGACCCGGCAGGGCTGAACACTGAAGCTTTCTTT	CAWSDPAGLNTEAFF
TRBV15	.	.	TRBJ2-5	TGTGCCACCAGCAGGACGGGGAGGTGGGAGACCCAGTACTTC	CATSRTGRWETQYF
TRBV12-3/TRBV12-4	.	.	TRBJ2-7	TGTGCCAGCAGTCCCCTGACTATTACGGAGCAGTACTTC	CASSPLTITEQYF